These 13 T cell receptor beta chains share one sample of origin, sequenced in a study of OX40 agonist ivuxolimab in advanced cancers. The assay was immunoSEQ multiplex PCR, and TCRdb's table has in-frame clones only and misses some. The data hold more than 50,000 clones, with 84% observed a single time. Sample: CD4+ or CD8+ T cells sorted from blood, taken in a trial of the OX40 agonist ivuxolimab. The receptors originated from an adult with an advanced solid tumor such as melanoma, head and neck, liver or kidney cancer.

The genes are TRBV5-1 and TRBJ2-1, with 8 bases lining up with TRBD1. The CDR3 sequence is 14 residues long. With V trimmed by 4 bases and J by 6 bases, 6 bases remained unmatched. Germline V gives CDR1 SGHRS, CDR2 YFSETQ. DNA of the CDR3: TGCGCCAGCAGCCGGGCTGGACAGGGCAATGAGCAGTTCTTC. This translates into CASSRAGQGNEQFF.

This chain uses TRBV6-5 with TRBJ1-3; D is uncertain. The length of the CDR3 is 15 residues. Germline V gene sequence: CDR1 MNHEY, CDR2 SVGAGI. V lost 4 bases, J lost 2 bases, and 12 bases lay in between. The CDR3 here is CASSLGFRTGNTIYF. In DNA, the CDR3 is TGTGCCAGCAGTTTAGGGTTCCGTACTGGAAACACCATATATTTT.

V is TRBV4-3 and J is TRBJ2-2; 8 bases agree with TRBD1. The CDR3 spans 15 residues. Germline V gene lookup returns CDR1 LGHNA and CDR2 YSLEER. V shed 3 bases, J shed 6 bases, and the junction held 6 bases outside the gene matches. CDR3 DNA: TGCGCCAGCAGCCATGACACAGGGGGTGCCGGGGAGCTGTTTTTT. It is translated as CASSHDTGGAGELFF.

The chain links TRBV19 to TRBJ1-2; TRBD1 aligns across 10 bases. CDR3 length equals 13 residues. The V gene's germline CDR1 is LNHDA and CDR2 SQIVND (reference sequence). Trimming took 7 bases from V and 3 from J; bases not matched to a gene: 2. CDR3 sequence: CASTDRGDYGYTF. CDR3 DNA sequence: TGTGCCAGTACGGACAGGGGGGACTATGGCTACACCTTC.

The chain uses TRBV4-1 and TRBJ1-2; tentatively, D is TRBD1 (5 bases). The CDR3 has 15 residues. Germline CDR1 and CDR2: MGHRA and YSYEKL. V was shortened by 3 bases and J by 7 bases, with 18 bases between the two germline ends. The chain's CDR3 is CASSQGREREVGYTF. The CDR3, as DNA: TGCGCCAGCAGCCAGGGGCGGGAGAGGGAGGTTGGCTACACCTTC.

The V gene is TRBV5-1, the J gene TRBJ2-1; a weak D match, TRBD2 (6 bases). This CDR3 is 16 amino acids long. Germline V gene lookup returns CDR1 SGHRS and CDR2 YFSETQ. The V and J ends lost 3 bases and 7 bases respectively, with 20 bases between them. The CDR3 DNA sequence: TGCGCCAGCAGCTCCCGTCGCCAAACTAGCATAAATGAGCAGTTCTTC. This gives the protein CASSSRRQTSINEQFF.

The chain combines TRBV6-1 with TRBJ2-5; a possible D gene is TRBD2 (5 bases). Trimming left V 1 base short and J 3 bases short, with 15 bases between. The CDR3 runs 16 residues. Germline V gene data show CDR1 as MNHNS and CDR2 as SASEGT. In DNA form, the CDR3 reads TGTGCCAGCAGTGAAGACGGCCGGGAAAGGGAAGAGACCCAGTACTTC. This sequence encodes CASSEDGREREETQYF.

The chain employs TRBV6-1 and TRBJ2-2; D ambiguous. The CDR3 is 13 residues long. The germline CDR1 and CDR2 sequences are MNHNS and SASEGT. Deletions cut 6 bases from V and 2 bases from J, with 7 bases between. Here the CDR3 reads CASSISNTGELFF. DNA of the CDR3: TGTGCCAGCAGCATTTCTAACACCGGGGAGCTGTTTTTT.

Concerning this clone: Other DNA sequences in this specimen translate into the identical CDR3. CDR3 residues: CASSYGLANYNEQFF. CDR3 in DNA: TGTGCCAGCAGTTACGGGCTAGCGAACTACAATGAGCAGTTCTTC. The gene calls are TRBV6-6 and TRBJ2-1; a weak D match, TRBD2 (6 bases). The V and J ends lost 2 bases and 3 bases respectively, with 11 bases between them. Per the germline V gene, CDR1 is MNHNY and CDR2 is SVGAGI (reference sequence). This CDR3 contains 15 residues.

The V and J genes are TRBV19 and TRBJ1-5; D unclear. The CDR3 spans 15 residues. CDR1 and CDR2 (germline): LNHDA, SQIVND (reference sequence). V was clipped by 3 bases and J by 9 bases, with 18 bases between them. This CDR3 is CASSITQTVRGPQHF. DNA for the CDR3: TGTGCCAGTAGTATTACGCAGACTGTCCGGGGGCCCCAGCATTTT.

The rearrangement joins TRBV5-8 to TRBJ1-2; possibly TRBD1 for D (5 bases). The CDR3 extends over 15 amino acids. V was pared by 4 bases and J by 3 bases, with 16 bases between. Germline V gene sequence: CDR1 SGHTS, CDR2 YDEGEE. In DNA form, the CDR3 reads TGTGCCAGCAGCCCGGGAGGGACGGCTTACTATGGCTACACCTTC. Protein product: CASSPGGTAYYGYTF.

This chain connects TRBV5-1 to TRBJ2-3; 9 positions match TRBD2. Per the germline V gene, CDR1 is SGHRS and CDR2 is YFSETQ. The J segment lost 8 bases and the V segment lost 0 bases, leaving 10 bases of the junction unmatched. This CDR3 is 16 amino acids long. The CDR3 sequence is CASSLGLAGDAGTQYF. CDR3 DNA sequence: TGCGCCAGCAGCTTGGGATTAGCGGGAGATGCAGGTACGCAGTATTTT.

The chain employs TRBV12-5 and TRBJ1-5; the D is unclear. Germline V gene sequence: CDR1 LGHNT, CDR2 FRNRAP. With 1 base removed from V and 6 bases from J, the gap between germline ends came to 13 bases. This CDR3 has 15 amino acids. The CDR3 protein is CASGLEGGRGQPQHF. CDR3 in DNA: TGTGCTAGTGGTTTGGAAGGAGGGCGGGGTCAGCCCCAGCATTTT.